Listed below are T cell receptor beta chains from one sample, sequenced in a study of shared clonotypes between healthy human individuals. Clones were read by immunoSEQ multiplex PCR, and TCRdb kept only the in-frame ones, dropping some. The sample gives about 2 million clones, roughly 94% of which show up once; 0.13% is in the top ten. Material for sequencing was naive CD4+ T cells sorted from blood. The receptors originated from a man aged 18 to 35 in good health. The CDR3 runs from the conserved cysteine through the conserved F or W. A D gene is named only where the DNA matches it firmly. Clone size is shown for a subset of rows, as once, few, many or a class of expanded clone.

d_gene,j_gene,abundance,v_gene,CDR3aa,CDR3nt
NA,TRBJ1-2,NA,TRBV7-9,CASSLGAHGYTF,TGTGCCAGCAGCTTAGGGGCACATGGCTACACCTTC
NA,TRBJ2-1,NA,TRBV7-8,CASSYLNEQFF,TGTGCCAGCAGCTACCTCAATGAGCAGTTCTTC
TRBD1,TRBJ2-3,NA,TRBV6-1,CASSEPGGGTDTQYF,TGTGCCAGCAGTGAACCAGGGGGCGGCACAGATACGCAGTATTTT
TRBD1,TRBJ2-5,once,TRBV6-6,CASSYTDRGRMKTQYF,TGTGCCAGCAGTTACACGGACAGGGGGCGCATGAAGACCCAGTACTTC
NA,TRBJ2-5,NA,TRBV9,CASSVNEGFGETQYF,TGTGCCAGCAGCGTAAATGAGGGCTTTGGGGAGACCCAGTACTTC
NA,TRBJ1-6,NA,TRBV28,CASSTRQYNSPLHF,TGTGCCAGCAGTACCCGACAGTATAATTCACCCCTCCACTTT
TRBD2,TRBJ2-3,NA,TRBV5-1,CASSLVTSGRRPDTQYF,TGCGCCAGCAGCTTGGTCACTAGCGGGAGAAGGCCAGATACGCAGTATTTT
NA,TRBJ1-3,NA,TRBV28,CASSLFSGNTIYF,TGTGCCAGCAGTTTATTCTCTGGAAACACCATATATTTT
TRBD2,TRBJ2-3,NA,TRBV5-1,CASSSGTSGSRTDTQYF,TGCGCCAGCAGCTCCGGGACTAGCGGGAGCCGCACAGATACGCAGTATTTT
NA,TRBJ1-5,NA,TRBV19,CASSVTGFNQPQHF,TGTGCCAGTAGTGTGACAGGCTTCAATCAGCCCCAGCATTTT
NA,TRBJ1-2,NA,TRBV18,CAAKSEPNYGYTF,TGTGCCGCGAAGTCCGAGCCCAATTATGGCTACACCTTC
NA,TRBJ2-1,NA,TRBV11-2,CASSLDQVAGEQFF,TGTGCCAGCAGCTTAGATCAAGTCGCCGGTGAGCAGTTCTTC
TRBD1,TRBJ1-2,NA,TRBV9,CASSAGQGGMNYGYTF,TGTGCCAGCAGCGCAGGACAGGGCGGGATGAACTATGGCTACACCTTC
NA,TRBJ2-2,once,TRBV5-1,CASSSEGVYTGELFF,TGCGCCAGCAGCTCCGAGGGGGTTTACACCGGGGAGCTGTTTTTT
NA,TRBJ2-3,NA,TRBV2,CASSRDGGTGTDTQYF,TGTGCCAGCAGCAGGGATGGCGGGACGGGCACAGATACGCAGTATTTT
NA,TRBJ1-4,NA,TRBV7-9,CASSLTEINEKLFF,TGTGCCAGCAGCTTGACAGAGATCAATGAAAAACTGTTTTTT
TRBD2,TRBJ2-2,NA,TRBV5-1,CASSLLGLAGAGELFF,TGCGCCAGCAGCCTGTTGGGACTAGCGGGGGCCGGGGAGCTGTTTTTT
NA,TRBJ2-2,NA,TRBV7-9,CASSAPGTGELFF,TGTGCCAGCAGCGCCCCAGGAACCGGGGAGCTGTTTTTT
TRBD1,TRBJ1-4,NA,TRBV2,CAGLQGPGEKLFF,TGTGCCGGGCTACAGGGGCCAGGTGAAAAACTGTTTTTT
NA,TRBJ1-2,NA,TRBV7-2,CASSSSGGLGANYGYTF,TGTGCCAGCAGCTCGAGTGGGGGGCTGGGGGCTAACTATGGCTACACCTTC
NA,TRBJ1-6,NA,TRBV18,CASSPHSGANSPLHF,TGTGCCAGCTCACCACACTCAGGGGCCAATTCACCCCTCCACTTT
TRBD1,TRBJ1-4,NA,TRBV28,CASSLRPLTGGLFF,TGTGCCAGCAGTCTACGCCCCTTGACAGGGGGGCTGTTTTTT
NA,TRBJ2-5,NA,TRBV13,CASSPTGTSPETQYF,TGTGCCAGCAGCCCGACCGGGACTTCCCCAGAGACCCAGTACTTC
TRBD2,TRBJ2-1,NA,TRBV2,CASSVSGSLGNEQFF,TGTGCCAGCAGTGTTAGCGGGAGTCTCGGCAATGAGCAGTTCTTC
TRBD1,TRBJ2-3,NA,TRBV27,CASSSQGVFSTDTQYF,TGTGCCAGCAGTTCCCAGGGGGTGTTTAGCACAGATACGCAGTATTTT
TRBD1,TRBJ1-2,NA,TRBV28,CASSPDQGANYGYTF,TGTGCCAGCAGTCCCGATCAGGGGGCTAACTATGGCTACACCTTC
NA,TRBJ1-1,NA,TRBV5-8,CASSLRLNTEAFF,TGTGCCAGCAGCTTGCGACTGAACACTGAAGCTTTCTTT
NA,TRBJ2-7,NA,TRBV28,CASSLGVSYEQYF,TGTGCCAGCAGTTTGGGGGTCTCCTACGAGCAGTACTTC
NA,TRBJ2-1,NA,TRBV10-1,CASSEAGKNPYNEQFF,TGCGCCAGCAGTGAGGCAGGGAAGAACCCCTACAATGAGCAGTTCTTC